The 6 T cell receptor beta chains presented below share a single source sample, sequenced in a study of CXCR3-negative and CXCR3-positive naive CD8 T cells. The authors made the TRB cDNA libraries by 5' RACE using UMI labels. After re-calling the 5' RACE reads, TCRdb lists one entry per CDR3 protein, DNA absent. This repertoire includes roughly 86,000 distinct CDR3 sequences. Sequencing was done on a sample of naive CXCR3- CD8+ T cells from blood. The subset is: CD45RO-CCR7+CD27+CD95- naive CD8+ T cells lacking CXCR3 (TNR3-). These TCRs come from a human donor in good health. Some clones in this sample may be carry-over from other donors' samples.

This chain uses TRBV29-1 with TRBJ2-3; TCRdb names TRBD1, which stays unverified in the absence of DNA. The CDR3 sequence is 13 residues long. Germline V gene lookup returns CDR1 SQVTM and CDR2 ANQGSEA. CDR3 protein: CSVDQGDTDTQYF.

The gene calls are TRBV29-1 and TRBJ2-3; TCRdb returns TRBD1, unconfirmable since there is no DNA. Germline CDR1 reads SQVTM; CDR2 reads ANQGSEA. The CDR3 covers 15 residues. The CDR3 here is CSVALGDREADTQYF.

The chain couples TRBV7-2 to TRBJ1-3. Per the germline V gene, CDR1 is SGHTA and CDR2 is FQGNSA. The CDR3 has 14 residues. The CDR3: CASSLIGSGNTIYF.

The J gene is TRBJ2-5, the V gene TRBV29-1; TCRdb's D gene call, TRBD1, goes unchecked for lack of DNA. CDR3 size: 13 residues. From germline, CDR1 is SQVTM and CDR2 ANQGSEA. The CDR3 reads CSVETRRGETQYF.

The rearrangement joins TRBV12-3 or TRBV12-4 to TRBJ2-7; TCRdb gives TRBD1 as the D gene, but with no DNA this cannot be confirmed. The CDR3 extends over 13 amino acids. The CDR3 loop reads CASSHGRVYEQYF.

This chain uses TRBV29-1 with TRBJ2-1; TCRdb's D call, TRBD1, is unchecked because there is no DNA. Germline CDR1 and CDR2: SQVTM and ANQGSEA. The CDR3 has 11 residues. CDR3 sequence: CSVTGYNEQFF.